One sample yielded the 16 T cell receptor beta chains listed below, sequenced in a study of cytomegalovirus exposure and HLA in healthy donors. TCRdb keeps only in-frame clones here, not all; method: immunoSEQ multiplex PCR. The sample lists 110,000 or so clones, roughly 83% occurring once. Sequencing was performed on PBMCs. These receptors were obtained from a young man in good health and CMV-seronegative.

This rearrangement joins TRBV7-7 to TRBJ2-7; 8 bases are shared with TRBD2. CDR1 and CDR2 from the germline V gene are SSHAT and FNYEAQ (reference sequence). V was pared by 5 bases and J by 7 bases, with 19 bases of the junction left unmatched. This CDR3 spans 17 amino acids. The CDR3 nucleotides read TGTGCCAGCAGCCTCCCGGGGGCGGGGGGTAGTGTGGAAGAGCAGTACTTC. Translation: CASSLPGAGGSVEEQYF.

The CDR3 loop reads CASSADMNTEAFF. The CDR3 region has the DNA TGTGCCAGTAGCGCGGACATGAACACTGAAGCTTTCTTT. This sequence joins TRBV19 and TRBJ1-1; D is perhaps TRBD1 (5 bases). V gave up 6 bases and J gave up 0 bases, with 8 bases separating them. This CDR3 spans 13 amino acids. Germline V CDR1 and CDR2: LNHDA, SQIVND (reference sequence).

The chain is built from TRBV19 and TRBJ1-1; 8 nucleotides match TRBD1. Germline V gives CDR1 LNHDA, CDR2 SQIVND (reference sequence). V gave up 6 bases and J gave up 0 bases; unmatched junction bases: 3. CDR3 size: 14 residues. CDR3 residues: CASRVTGVNTEAFF. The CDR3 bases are TGTGCCAGTAGGGTGACAGGGGTGAACACTGAAGCTTTCTTT.

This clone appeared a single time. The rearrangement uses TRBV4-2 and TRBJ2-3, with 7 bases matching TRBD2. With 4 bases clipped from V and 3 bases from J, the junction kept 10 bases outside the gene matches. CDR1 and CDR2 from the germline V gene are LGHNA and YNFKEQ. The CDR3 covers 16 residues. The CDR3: CASSPRGVAVTDTQYF. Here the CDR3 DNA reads TGTGCCAGCAGCCCCCGGGGGGTGGCGGTTACAGATACGCAGTATTTT.

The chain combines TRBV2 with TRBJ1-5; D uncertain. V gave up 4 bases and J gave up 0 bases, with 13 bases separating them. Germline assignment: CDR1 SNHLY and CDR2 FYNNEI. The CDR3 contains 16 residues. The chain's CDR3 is CASSVFPDHSNQPQHF. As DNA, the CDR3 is TGTGCCAGCAGTGTGTTTCCAGATCATAGCAATCAGCCCCAGCATTTT.

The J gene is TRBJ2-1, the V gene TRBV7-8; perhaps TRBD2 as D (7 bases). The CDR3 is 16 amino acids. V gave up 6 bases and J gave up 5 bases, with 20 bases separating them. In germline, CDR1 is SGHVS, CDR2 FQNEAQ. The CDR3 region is CASRPGGYRLNNEQFF. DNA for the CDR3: TGTGCCAGCAGGCCGGGGGGCTATCGACTAAACAATGAGCAGTTCTTC.

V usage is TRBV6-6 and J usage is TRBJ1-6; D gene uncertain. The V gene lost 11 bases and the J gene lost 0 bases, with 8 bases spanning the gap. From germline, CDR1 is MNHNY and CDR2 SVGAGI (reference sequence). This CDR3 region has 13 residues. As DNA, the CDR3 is TGTGCCGGCGGGAGCTCCTATAATTCACCCCTCCACTTT. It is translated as CAGGSSYNSPLHF.

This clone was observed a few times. CDR3 in amino acids: CASSLGQGAYNEQFF. Written as DNA, the CDR3 is TGTGCCAGCAGCTTGGGACAGGGGGCCTACAATGAGCAGTTCTTC. The V and J genes are TRBV7-2 and TRBJ2-1; TRBD1 matches at 11 bases. After removal of 3 bases from V and 2 bases from J, the junction contained 0 bases not matched to a gene. Germline V gene lookup returns CDR1 SGHTA and CDR2 FQGNSA. The length of the CDR3 is 15 residues. The whole variable domain, remainder taken from reference TRBV7-2 and TRBJ2-1, is GAGVSQSPSNKVTEKGKDVELRCDPISGHTALYWYRQSLGQGLEFLIYFQGNSAPDKSGLPSDRFSAERTGGSVSTLTIQRTQQEDSAVYLCASSLGQGAYNEQFFGPGTRLTVL.

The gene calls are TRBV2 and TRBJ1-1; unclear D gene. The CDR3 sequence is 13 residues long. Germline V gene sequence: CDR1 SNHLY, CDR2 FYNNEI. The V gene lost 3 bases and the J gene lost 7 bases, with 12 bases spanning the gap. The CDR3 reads CASSDSGFGEAFF. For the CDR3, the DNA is TGTGCCAGCAGTGATTCGGGGTTCGGTGAAGCTTTCTTT. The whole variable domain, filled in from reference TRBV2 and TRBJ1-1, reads EPEVTQTPSHQVTQMGQEVILRCVPISNHLYFYWYRQILGQKVEFLVSFYNNEISEKSEIFDDQFSVERPDGSNFTLKIRSTKLEDSAMYFCASSDSGFGEAFFGQGTRLTVV.

The DNA of the CDR3 is TGTGCCAGCAGCCACTCATCCGCGGGGGGACGCGAGCAGTACTTC. It is translated as CASSHSSAGGREQYF. The rearrangement links TRBV11-3 to TRBJ2-7; the match to TRBD2 covers 8 bases. Losses at the gene ends were 5 bases for V and 6 bases for J; bases not matched to a gene: 12. CDR1 and CDR2 from the germline V gene are SGHNT and YENEEA. CDR3 length: 15 residues. The variable domain in full, with the rest retrieved from reference TRBV11-3 and TRBJ2-7, is EAGVVQSPRYKIIEKKQPVAFWCNPISGHNTLYWYLQNLGQGPELLIRYENEEAVDDSQLPKDRFSAERLKGVDSTLKIQPAELGDSAVYLCASSHSSAGGREQYFGPGTRLTVT.

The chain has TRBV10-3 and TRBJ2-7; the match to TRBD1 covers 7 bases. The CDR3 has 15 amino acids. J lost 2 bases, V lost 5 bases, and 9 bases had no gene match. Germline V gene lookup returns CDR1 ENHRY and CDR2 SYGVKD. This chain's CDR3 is CAISPRDSFTYEQYF. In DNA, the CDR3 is TGTGCCATCAGTCCCCGGGACAGCTTTACCTACGAGCAGTACTTC.

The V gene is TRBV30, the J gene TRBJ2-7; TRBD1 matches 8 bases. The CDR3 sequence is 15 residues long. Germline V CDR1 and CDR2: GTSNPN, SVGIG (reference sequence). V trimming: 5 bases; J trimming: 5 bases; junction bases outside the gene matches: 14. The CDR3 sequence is CAWEVQDRVYNEQYF. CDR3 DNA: TGTGCCTGGGAGGTACAGGACAGGGTATACAACGAGCAGTACTTC.

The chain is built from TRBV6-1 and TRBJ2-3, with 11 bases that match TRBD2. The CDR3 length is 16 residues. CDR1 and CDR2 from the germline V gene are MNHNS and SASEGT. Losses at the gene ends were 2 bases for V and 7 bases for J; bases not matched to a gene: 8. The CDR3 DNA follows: TGTGCCAGCAGTGAATCGAGTAGCGGGAGGGGAAATACGCAGTATTTT. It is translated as CASSESSSGRGNTQYF.

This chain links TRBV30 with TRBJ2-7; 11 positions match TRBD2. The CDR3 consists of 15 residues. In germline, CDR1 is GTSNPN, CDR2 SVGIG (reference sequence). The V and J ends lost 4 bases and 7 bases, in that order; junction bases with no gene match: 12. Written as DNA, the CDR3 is TGTGCCTGGATCTATAGCGGGGGGGGTACGGGAGAGCAGTACTTC. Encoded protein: CAWIYSGGGTGEQYF.

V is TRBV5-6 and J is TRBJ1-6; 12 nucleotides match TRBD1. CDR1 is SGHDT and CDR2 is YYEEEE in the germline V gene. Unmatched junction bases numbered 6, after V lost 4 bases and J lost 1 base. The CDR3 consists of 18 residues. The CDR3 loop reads CASSQGQGAQSYNSPLHF. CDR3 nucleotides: TGTGCCAGCAGCCAGGGACAGGGGGCGCAGTCCTATAATTCACCCCTCCACTTT. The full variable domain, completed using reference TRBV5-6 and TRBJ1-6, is DAGVTQSPTHLIKTRGQQVTLRCSPKSGHDTVSWYQQALGQGPQFIFQYYEEEERQRGNFPDRFSGHQFPNYSSELNVNALLLGDSALYLCASSQGQGAQSYNSPLHFGNGTRLTVT.

As DNA, the CDR3 is TGTGCCAGTAGCCATCCCCCCCAGCCCCAGCATTTT. Amino acid sequence: CASSHPPQPQHF. V is TRBV19 and J is TRBJ1-5, with unresolved D. From germline, CDR1 is LNHDA and CDR2 SQIVND (reference sequence). Trimming took off 6 bases at V and 7 bases at J, with 10 bases between the two ends. The length of the CDR3 is 12 residues.